Included here is one T cell receptor beta chain sequence, with context. This sample was included in a study of blood T cell repertoires in COVID-19. V was shortened by 7 bases and J by 4 bases, with 19 bases between the two germline ends. The CDR3 has 15 amino acids. Germline-derived CDR1 and CDR2 are SNHLY and FYNNEI. Original analysis: Researchers report that nucleated cell counts were estimated from reference gene primer amplification. The protocol was immunoSEQ multiplex PCR, while the TCRdb copy is restricted to in-frame clones and leaves out a portion. V and J calls and clone size are as listed in that table; D and trimming were resolved from the DNA. This table holds around 100,000 clones, 85% found once.

This clonotype was sampled from a man aged 35-49 years with acute or convalescent COVID-19. The V gene is TRBV2, the J gene TRBJ1-2, with TRBD1 as a possible D gene (5 bases). Sequenced material: peripheral blood. The CDR3 bases are TGTGCCAGCAACGAACGGCCCCGGGGGGGCTATGGCTACACCTTC. It codes for CASNERPRGGYGYTF.